The TCR beta chain described here comes from a study of tumor-infiltrating lymphocytes in primary liver carcinoma listed by TCRdb under 2017. Broadly, across the study: Of the five patients, three men and two women aged 30 to 69 years, four had hepatocellular carcinoma and one had combined HCC and intrahepatic cholangiocarcinoma. The five patients had tumors staged T1-T3 N0M0, with maximum diameters ranging from about 4 to 11 cm. Roughly 3.65 to 7.13 million productive TCRbeta reads were obtained per sample, and no significant difference in read depth was found between tissue types. Across five regions of each liver tumor, along with adjacent normal tissue and blood, the study brought together TCRbeta repertoire sequencing, expression microarrays and whole-exome sequencing. A total of 35 or so specimens from 5 patients went through TCRbeta repertoire sequencing, namely 25 tumor regions, 5 adjacent noncancerous liver tissues and 5 peripheral blood samples. Technical replicate repertoires showed high reproducibility, with mean shared-clone rates approximately 0.9 and correlation coefficients above 0.95.

This clonotype was recorded many times. There is no known antigen for this receptor. Per-base qualities were not stored, and no clone one base away is much larger. V is reduced by 5 bases and J by 2 bases, leaving a spacing of 19 bases between them. The germline V gene gives CDR1 as MNHEY and CDR2 as SVGEGT. Including cysteine and phenylalanine, the CDR3 has 17 amino acids. Of all the DNA, just the CDR3 is kept, 51 bases in frame from base 1. What the work shows at the level of the full study, not this receptor alone: Repertoire overlap was found to be higher between tumor regions (mean roughly 36%) than between tumor-adjacent (roughly 17%) or tumor-blood (14%) pairs, consistent with antigen-driven expansion. With just a handful of patients in the study, the authors point out that the findings should be validated in a larger study. The top 250 clones accounted for a significantly greater share of the repertoire in tumors than in blood (p = 0.039). Bulk unsorted samples precluded comparing CD4+ and CD8+ T cell repertoires. Because sequencing covered only the TCR beta chain and unpaired alpha chains were not captured, true repertoire diversity is likely underestimated.

Without any cell sorting, total RNA and DNA were co-extracted from roughly 18-30 mg of bulk tissue using the AllPrep DNA/RNA mini kit. Surgical resection was performed in China between November 2015 and 2016 on five or six patients with histopathologically diagnosed primary liver carcinoma. Chronic HBV infection was present in the patients, and the patients were treatment-naive at sampling. Pieces of fresh tumor and adjacent tissue were cut in half, with one half kept in RNAlater at -80 degrees C and the other half sent for histology. Starting from 500 to 600 ng total RNA, TCRbeta-specific cDNA was produced by reverse transcription with a constant-region primer and ProtoScript II reverse transcriptase. Construction of the TCRbeta libraries relied on three nested rounds of multiplex PCR, following a slightly modified ARM-PCR procedure. Each of the first two PCR rounds ran for around 10 cycles using multiplex TRBV1-TRBV30 forward primers together with a Cbeta reverse primer. Sample barcodes and Illumina adapters were added in a final 25-cycle PCR using Deep VentR polymerase. Before sequencing, amplicons between 200 and 500 bp were purified from gel using a QIAquick gel extraction kit. An Illumina HiSeq 2500 was used to sequence the TCRbeta amplicons with 250-bp paired-end reads. The authors' pipeline ran thus. Reads were quality-trimmed with Trimmomatic v0.33, and paired reads were merged with FLASH v1.2.11 to recover full CDR3 sequences. MiGEC v1.2.1b assigned V, D and J germline segments to the rearranged TCRbeta sequences. Clonotype statistics and Shannon-Wiener diversity indices were calculated with VDJtools v1.0.0. To cut down on sampling bias, every analysis after diversity analysis relied on just the 250 most abundant clonotypes from each sample. In-frame beta chains were kept once TCRdb had trimmed the public reads at Q25 with fastp and called clones with MiXCR. Rows with one shared CDR3 protein collapse into an entry with the most common genes and DNA. The V and J calls reflect TCRdb's pipeline rather than the authors' work. The sample records around 80,000 distinct CDR3 sequences, under 75% of which are singletons. Approximately 26% of the sample belongs to the ten largest clones.

This chain is built from TRBV6-2 or TRBV6-3 and TRBJ2-1, with TRBD1 as a weak D call on 6 bases. The receptor's source is a man aged 40-50 years with primary liver carcinoma and hepatitis B virus infection. Sequencing used tumor-adjacent normal liver tissue. The CDR3 region reads CASSTAGRRGAYNEQFF. Here is the DNA: TGTGCCAGCAGTACGGCGGGTCGCAGGGGAGCCTACAATGAGCAGTTCTTC.